This TCR beta chain emerged from a study of T cells in Graves' hyperthyroidism and ophthalmopathy. Overall study results and limits: The model predicted ophthalmopathy a median around six months before onset.

The V gene's germline CDR1 is KGHSH and CDR2 LQKENI. Trimming at V came to 3 bases and at J to 12 bases, leaving 7 bases not matched to a gene. This CDR3 contains 13 residues. Amplification yielded TCR beta CDR3 regions, with RNA transcripts as the source. HTBI primers were employed in a first-round RT-PCR of the TCR CDR3. TCRdb fed the multiplex PCR reads into MiXCR, producing one record per CDR3 protein. This table holds 490,000 or so distinct CDR3 sequences, 15% to 20% found once. Clinical Activity Scores of at least 3, NOSPECS grades of at least 4 and durations under 3 months characterized ophthalmopathy patients. At least ten counts were recorded for this clonotype. Antigen unknown.

The TCR was taken from a woman in her thirties with Graves' ophthalmopathy. V and J are TRBV18 and TRBJ2-7; TRBD2 aligns across 11 bases. The specimen sequenced was blood. Here the CDR3 DNA reads TGTGCCAGCTCACCGGAACTAGCGGGAGTGGTGTACTTC. Protein product: CASSPELAGVVYF.